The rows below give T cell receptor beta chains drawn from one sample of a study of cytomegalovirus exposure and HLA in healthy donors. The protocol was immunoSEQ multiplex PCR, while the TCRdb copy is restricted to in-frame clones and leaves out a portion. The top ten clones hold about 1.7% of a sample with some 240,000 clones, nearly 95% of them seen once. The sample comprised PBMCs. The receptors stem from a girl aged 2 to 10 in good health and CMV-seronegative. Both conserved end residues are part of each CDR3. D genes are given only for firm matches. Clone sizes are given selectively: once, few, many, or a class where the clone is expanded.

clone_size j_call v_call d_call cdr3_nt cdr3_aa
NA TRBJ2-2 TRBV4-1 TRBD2 TGCGCCAGCAGCCTTAGGGACTACGGGGAGCTGTTTTTT CASSLRDYGELFF
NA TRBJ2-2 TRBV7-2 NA TGTGCCAGCAGCTTGGGGGGGCCAGGCGGGGAGCTGTTTTTT CASSLGGPGGELFF
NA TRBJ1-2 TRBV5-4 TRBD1 TGTGCCAGCAGCAGAGAGGACAGGGGAGGAAGGTCTAACTATGGCTACACCTTC CASSREDRGGRSNYGYTF
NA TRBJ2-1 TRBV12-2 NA TGTGCAAGTCGCGAGACCGGGACTAGCGTCTACAATGAGCAGTTCTTC CASRETGTSVYNEQFF
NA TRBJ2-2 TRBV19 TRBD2 TGTGCCAGTAGTTTACTAGCGGGGAACACCGGGGAGCTGTTTTTT CASSLLAGNTGELFF
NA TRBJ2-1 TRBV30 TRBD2 TGTGCCTGGAGTGCTAGCGGGGGGGCTTATGAGCAGTTCTTC CAWSASGGAYEQFF
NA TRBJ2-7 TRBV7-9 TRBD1 TGTGCCAGCAGCTCCAACCGGGACAGTCAACGGTCCTACGAGCAGTACTTC CASSSNRDSQRSYEQYF
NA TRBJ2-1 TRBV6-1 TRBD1 TGTGCCAGCAGTGAGGGAAGGGGGCGGCATGAGCAGTTCTTC CASSEGRGRHEQFF
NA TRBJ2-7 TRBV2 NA TGTGCCAGCGGCTTCGAGGGGGGGATATACGAGCAGTACTTC CASGFEGGIYEQYF
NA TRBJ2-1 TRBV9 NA TGTGCCAGCAGCGTAGATATTCGGGACTACAATGAGCAGTTCTTC CASSVDIRDYNEQFF
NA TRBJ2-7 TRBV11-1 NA TGTGCCAGCAGCTTCGTAGAGAACGAGCAGTACTTC CASSFVENEQYF
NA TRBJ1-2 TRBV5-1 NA TGCGCCAGCAGCCCCTTCTCTGGCAGGGCTTTACTTTATGGCTACACCTTC CASSPFSGRALLYGYTF
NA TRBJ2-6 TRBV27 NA TGTGCCAGCAGTTTTACAGGTTCCTCTGGGGCCAACGTCCTGACTTTC CASSFTGSSGANVLTF
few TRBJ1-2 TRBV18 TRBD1 TGTGCCAGCTCCCAACAGGGGGCAGCTAGAGGCTACACCTTC CASSQQGAARGYTF
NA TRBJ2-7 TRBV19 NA TGTGCCAGTAGTCTTCTGGACCAGGGGTCCGAGCAGTACTTC CASSLLDQGSEQYF
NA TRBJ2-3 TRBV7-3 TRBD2 TGTGCCAGCAGCTTCTATAGCGGGGGCACAGATACGCAGTATTTT CASSFYSGGTDTQYF
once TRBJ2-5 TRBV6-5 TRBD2 TGTGCCAGCAGTTACCCCTCTAGCGGACAAGAGACCCAGTACTTC CASSYPSSGQETQYF
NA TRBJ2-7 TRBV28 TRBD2 TGTGCCAGCTCTTATAGCGGGGGGTTCTCCTACGAGCAGTACTTC CASSYSGGFSYEQYF
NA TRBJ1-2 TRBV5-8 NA TGTGCCAGCAGCTTGCGTGGCTACACCTTC CASSLRGYTF
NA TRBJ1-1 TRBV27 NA TGTGCCAGCAGTTTATTCATGAACACTGAAGCTTTCTTT CASSLFMNTEAFF
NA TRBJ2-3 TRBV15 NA TGTGCCACCAGCAGATGGGCGGGCGGGGGCACAGATACGCAGTATTTT CATSRWAGGGTDTQYF
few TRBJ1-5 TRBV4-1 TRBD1 TGCGCCAGCAGCCATCCCGGGACAGATAGCAATCAGCCCCAGCATTTT CASSHPGTDSNQPQHF
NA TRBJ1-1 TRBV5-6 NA TGTGCCAGCAGTCCCGACAGCCTCATGAACACTGAAGCTTTCTTT CASSPDSLMNTEAFF
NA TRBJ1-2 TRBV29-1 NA TGCAGCGTTGAAGTTTCTCCTGGGGCCGAACGACAGAACTATGGCTACACCTTC CSVEVSPGAERQNYGYTF
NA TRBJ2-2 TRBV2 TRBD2 TGTGCCAGAAGCGGGGGTTCGAACACCGGGGAGCTGTTTTTT CARSGGSNTGELFF
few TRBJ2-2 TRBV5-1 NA TGCGCCAGCAGCTTGATCTCCCCCTGGGGGGAGAACACCGGGGAGCTGTTTTTT CASSLISPWGENTGELFF
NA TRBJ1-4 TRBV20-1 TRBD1 TGCAGCCTGGACAGGGACGAAAAACTGTTTTTT CSLDRDEKLFF